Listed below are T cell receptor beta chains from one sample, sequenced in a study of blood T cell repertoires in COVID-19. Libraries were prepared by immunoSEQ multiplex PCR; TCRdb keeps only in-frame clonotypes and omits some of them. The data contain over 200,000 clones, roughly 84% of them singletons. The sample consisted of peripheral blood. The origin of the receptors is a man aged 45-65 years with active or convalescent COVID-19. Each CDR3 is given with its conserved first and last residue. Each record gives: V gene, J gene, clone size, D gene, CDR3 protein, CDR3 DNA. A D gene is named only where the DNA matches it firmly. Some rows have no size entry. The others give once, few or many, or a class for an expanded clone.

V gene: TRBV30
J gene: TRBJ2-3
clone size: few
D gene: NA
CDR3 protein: CAWSSAEGHTDTQYF
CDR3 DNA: TGTGCCTGGAGTTCGGCGGAGGGTCACACAGATACGCAGTATTTT

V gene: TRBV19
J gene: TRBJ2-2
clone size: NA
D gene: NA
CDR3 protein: CASSRRQPTNTGELFF
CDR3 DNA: TGTGCCAGTAGTAGAAGACAGCCTACGAACACCGGGGAGCTGTTTTTT

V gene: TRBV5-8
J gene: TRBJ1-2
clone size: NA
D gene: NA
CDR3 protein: CASSLGGSRLNYGYTF
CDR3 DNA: TGTGCCAGCAGCTTGGGCGGTTCAAGGCTTAACTATGGCTACACCTTC

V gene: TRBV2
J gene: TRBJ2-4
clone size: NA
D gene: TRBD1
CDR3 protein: CASSPGQLINIQYF
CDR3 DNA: TGTGCCAGCAGCCCGGGACAGTTAATAAACATTCAGTACTTC

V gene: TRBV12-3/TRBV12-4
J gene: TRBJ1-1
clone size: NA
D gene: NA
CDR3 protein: CASSLASGTEAFF
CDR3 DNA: TGTGCCAGCAGTTTAGCGAGTGGCACTGAAGCTTTCTTT

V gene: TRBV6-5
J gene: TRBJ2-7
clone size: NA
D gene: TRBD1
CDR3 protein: CATPRDSPYEQYF
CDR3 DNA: TGTGCCACCCCCCGGGACAGTCCGTACGAGCAGTACTTC

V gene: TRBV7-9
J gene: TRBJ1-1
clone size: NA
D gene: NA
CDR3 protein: CASSLTGDTEAFF
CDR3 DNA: TGTGCCAGCAGCTTAACGGGGGACACTGAAGCTTTCTTT

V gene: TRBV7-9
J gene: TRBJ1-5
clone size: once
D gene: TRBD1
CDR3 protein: CASSRTGGQQPQHF
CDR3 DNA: TGTGCCAGCAGCCGGACAGGGGGCCAACAGCCCCAGCATTTT

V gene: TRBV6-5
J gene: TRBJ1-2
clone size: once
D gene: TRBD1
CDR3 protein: CASSLITGTGEGGYTF
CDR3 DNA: TGTGCCAGCAGTTTAATTACCGGGACAGGGGAGGGCGGCTACACCTTC

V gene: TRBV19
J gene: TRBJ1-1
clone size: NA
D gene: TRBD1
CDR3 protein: CASSFTTGGMNTEAFF
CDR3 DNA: TGTGCCAGTAGTTTCACGACAGGGGGCATGAACACTGAAGCTTTCTTT

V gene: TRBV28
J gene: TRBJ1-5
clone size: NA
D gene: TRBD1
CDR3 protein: CASSSGTDTYSNQPQHF
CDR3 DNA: TGTGCCAGCAGCTCCGGGACAGATACTTATAGCAATCAGCCCCAGCATTTT

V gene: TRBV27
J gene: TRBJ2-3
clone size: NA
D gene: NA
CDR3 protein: CASSLATGDTQYF
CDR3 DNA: TGTGCCAGCAGCCTAGCGACCGGAGATACGCAGTATTTT

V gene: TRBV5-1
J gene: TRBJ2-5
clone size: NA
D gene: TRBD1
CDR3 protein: CASSSRDRGGETQYF
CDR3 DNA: TGCGCCAGCAGTTCTAGGGACAGGGGTGGAGAGACCCAGTACTTC

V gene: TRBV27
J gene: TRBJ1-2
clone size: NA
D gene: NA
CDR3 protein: CASSPSGGTNYGYTF
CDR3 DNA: TGTGCCAGCAGTCCCTCGGGGGGGACTAACTATGGCTACACCTTC

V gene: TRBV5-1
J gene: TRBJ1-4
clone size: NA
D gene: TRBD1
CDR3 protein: CASSQLTGANEKLFF
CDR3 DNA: TGCGCCAGCAGCCAACTGACAGGGGCTAATGAAAAACTGTTTTTT

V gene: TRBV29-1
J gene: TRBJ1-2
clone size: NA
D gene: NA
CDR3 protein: CSVGAGEKYGYTF
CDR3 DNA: TGCAGCGTTGGAGCGGGGGAGAAGTATGGCTACACCTTC

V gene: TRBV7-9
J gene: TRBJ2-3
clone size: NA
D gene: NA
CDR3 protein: CASSLVKRAGTDTQYF
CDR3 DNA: TGTGCCAGCAGCTTAGTAAAGCGGGCCGGCACAGATACGCAGTATTTT

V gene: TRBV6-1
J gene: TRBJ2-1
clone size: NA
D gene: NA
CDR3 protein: CASSESLVPVDEQFF
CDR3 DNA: TGTGCCAGCAGTGAATCACTAGTCCCGGTCGATGAGCAGTTCTTC

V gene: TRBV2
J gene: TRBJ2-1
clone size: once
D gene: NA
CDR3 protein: CASSEEGSYNEQFF
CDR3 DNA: TGTGCCAGCAGTGAGGAGGGCTCCTACAATGAGCAGTTCTTC

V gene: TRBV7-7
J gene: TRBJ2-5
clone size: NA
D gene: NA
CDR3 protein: CARVAPTEGQETQYF
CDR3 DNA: TGTGCCAGGGTAGCCCCGACAGAAGGACAAGAGACCCAGTACTTC

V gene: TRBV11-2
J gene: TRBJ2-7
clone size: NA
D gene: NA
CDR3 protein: CASSLVGQSTYEQYF
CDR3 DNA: TGTGCCAGCAGCTTAGTAGGACAGAGCACCTACGAGCAGTACTTC

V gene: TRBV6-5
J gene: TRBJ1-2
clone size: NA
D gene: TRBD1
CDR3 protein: CASRDSWINYGYTF
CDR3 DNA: TGTGCCAGCCGGGACAGCTGGATAAACTATGGCTACACCTTC

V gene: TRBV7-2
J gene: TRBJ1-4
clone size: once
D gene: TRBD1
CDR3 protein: CASSLDRGEKLFF
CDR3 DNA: TGTGCCAGCAGCTTAGACAGGGGTGAAAAACTGTTTTTT

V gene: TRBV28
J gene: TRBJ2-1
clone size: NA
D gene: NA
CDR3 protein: CASNLNTYNEQFF
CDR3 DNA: TGTGCCAGCAACCTTAACACCTACAATGAGCAGTTCTTC

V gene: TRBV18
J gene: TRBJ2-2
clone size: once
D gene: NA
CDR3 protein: CASSPAGRNTGELFF
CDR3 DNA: TGTGCCAGCTCACCGGCGGGCAGGAACACCGGGGAGCTGTTTTTT

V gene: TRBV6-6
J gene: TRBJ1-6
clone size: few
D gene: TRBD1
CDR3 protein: CASRITGANSPLHF
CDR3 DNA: TGTGCCAGCAGGATAACAGGGGCTAATTCACCCCTCCACTTT

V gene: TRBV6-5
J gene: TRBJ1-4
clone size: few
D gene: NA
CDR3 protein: CASRLTEDGEKLFF
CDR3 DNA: TGTGCCAGCAGACTGACGGAGGACGGTGAAAAACTGTTTTTT

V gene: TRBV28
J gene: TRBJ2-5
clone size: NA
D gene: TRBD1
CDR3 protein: CASRPGTGSRETQYF
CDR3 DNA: TGTGCCAGCAGGCCCGGGACAGGGTCTAGGGAGACCCAGTACTTC

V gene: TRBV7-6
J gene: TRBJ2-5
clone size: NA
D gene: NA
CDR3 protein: CASSSARQETQYF
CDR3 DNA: TGTGCCAGCAGCTCAGCCAGGCAAGAGACCCAGTACTTC

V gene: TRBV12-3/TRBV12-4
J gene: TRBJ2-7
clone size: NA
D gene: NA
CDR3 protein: CASSLLGAGEQYF
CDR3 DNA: TGTGCCAGCAGTTTACTGGGGGCAGGCGAGCAGTACTTC

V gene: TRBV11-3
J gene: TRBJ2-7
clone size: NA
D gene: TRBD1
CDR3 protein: CASSLELGQGGDEQYF
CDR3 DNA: TGTGCCAGCAGCTTAGAGTTAGGACAGGGGGGGGACGAGCAGTACTTC

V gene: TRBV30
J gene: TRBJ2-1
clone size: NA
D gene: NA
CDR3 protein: CAWSGGYDEQFF
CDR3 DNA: TGTGCCTGGAGTGGCGGGTACGATGAGCAGTTCTTC

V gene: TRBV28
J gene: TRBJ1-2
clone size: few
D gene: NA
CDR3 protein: CASSWGQGSYGYTF
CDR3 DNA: TGTGCCAGCAGTTGGGGGCAGGGGTCCTATGGCTACACCTTC

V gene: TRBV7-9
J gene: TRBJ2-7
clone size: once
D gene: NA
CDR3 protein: CASSPPGGLGYEQYF
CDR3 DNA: TGTGCCAGCAGCCCCCCCGGGGGGCTAGGGTACGAGCAGTACTTC

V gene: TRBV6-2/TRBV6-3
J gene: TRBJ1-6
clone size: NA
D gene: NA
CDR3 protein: CASSYPTRVGGGSYNSPLHF
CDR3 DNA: TGTGCCAGCAGTTACCCGACCCGGGTCGGGGGAGGCTCCTATAATTCACCCCTCCACTTT

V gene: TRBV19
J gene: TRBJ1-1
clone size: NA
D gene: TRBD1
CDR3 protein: CASSPLDRGFNTEAFF
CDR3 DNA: TGTGCCAGTAGTCCACTCGACAGGGGGTTTAACACTGAAGCTTTCTTT

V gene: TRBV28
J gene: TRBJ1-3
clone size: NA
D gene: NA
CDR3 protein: CASTMGGERGNTIYF
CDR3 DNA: TGTGCCAGCACCATGGGGGGGGAGCGAGGAAACACCATATATTTT

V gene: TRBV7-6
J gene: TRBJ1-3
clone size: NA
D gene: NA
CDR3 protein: CASKGGGNTIYF
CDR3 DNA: TGTGCCAGCAAAGGGGGTGGAAACACCATATATTTT

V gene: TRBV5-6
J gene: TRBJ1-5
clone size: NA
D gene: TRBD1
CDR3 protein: CASSLTGGSGQPQHF
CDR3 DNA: TGTGCCAGCAGCTTGACAGGGGGCTCGGGTCAGCCCCAGCATTTT